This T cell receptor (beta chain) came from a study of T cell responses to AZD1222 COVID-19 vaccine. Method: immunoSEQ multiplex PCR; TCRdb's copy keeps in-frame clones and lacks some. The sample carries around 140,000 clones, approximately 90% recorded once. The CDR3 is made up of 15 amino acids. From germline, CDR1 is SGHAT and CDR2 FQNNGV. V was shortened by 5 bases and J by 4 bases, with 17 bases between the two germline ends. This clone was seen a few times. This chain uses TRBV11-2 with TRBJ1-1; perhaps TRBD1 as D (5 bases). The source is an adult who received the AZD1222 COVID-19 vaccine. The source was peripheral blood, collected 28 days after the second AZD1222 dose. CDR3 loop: CASSPGGGGSTEAFF. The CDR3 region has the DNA TGTGCCAGCAGCCCAGGCGGGGGGGGTTCCACTGAAGCTTTCTTT.